This T cell receptor beta chain emerged from a study of blood T cell repertoires in COVID-19. Study-level background: From the United States, Italy and Spain came samples of acute and convalescent COVID-19.

Germline V gene sequence: CDR1 SEHNR, CDR2 FQNEAQ (reference sequence). The germline V and J ends were trimmed by 5 bases and 3 bases, with 11 bases remaining between them. The CDR3 has 13 amino acids. Study processing details: Amplified reference gene primers provided the basis for estimating nucleated cell counts. Sequencing was performed with immunoSEQ multiplex PCR; in TCRdb, only in-frame clones are kept and a portion is missing. From that table come the V and J calls and clone size; the DNA was used to work out D and trimming. There are some 74,000 clones in the sample; approximately 80% occur only once, and over 40% lies in the top ten.

The source material was peripheral blood. The origin of this receptor is a man older than 75 with acute or convalescent COVID-19. The rearrangement links TRBV7-9 to TRBJ2-7; D is undetermined. As DNA, the CDR3 is TGTGCCAGCAGCGACCGAGGCAGCTACGAGCAGTACTTC. Its protein is CASSDRGSYEQYF.